This T cell receptor (beta chain) was profiled in a study of early T cells in non-severe SARS-CoV-2 infection. Across the whole study: Unpaired chains resulted from sequencing bulk RNA of unsorted whole blood.

The TCR library protocol attached unique molecular identifiers to the individual cDNA molecules. TCRdb analysed the 5' RACE reads with MiXCR anew, one entry per CDR3 protein. This table holds approximately 35,000 distinct CDR3 sequences, around 4.5% found once. The CDR3 spans 16 residues. V was cut by 2 bases and J by 4 bases, with 15 bases left in between. CDR1 SGHKS and CDR2 YYEKEE come from the germline V gene (reference sequence). Broader study findings: Using VDJdb, the matching emphasized anti-spike CD8 responses while missing private and CD4 specificities.

The table lists this clonotype with many counts. Its antigen is unknown. The receptor's source is an adult who was a healthcare worker with PCR-confirmed SARS-CoV-2 infection or an uninfected control (not recorded which). This chain uses TRBV5-5 with TRBJ2-2; a possible D gene is TRBD2 (6 bases). What was sequenced was whole blood. CDR3 amino acids: CASSLSYERVTGELFF. DNA of the CDR3: TGTGCCAGCAGCTTATCATATGAGCGGGTCACCGGGGAGCTGTTTTTT.